Listed below are T cell receptor beta chains from one sample, sequenced in a study of identical twins. TCRdb redid the calling of the 5' RACE reads with MiXCR, one entry per CDR3 protein. The sample has about 530,000 distinct CDR3 sequences, 20% to 25% seen once. The sample also formed part of further work on yellow fever vaccine responses in identical twins.

Specimen: CD4+ T cells sorted from blood. These receptors were obtained from a woman between 18 and 29 years old in good health. Both conserved end residues are part of each CDR3. Each record gives: clone size, J gene, D gene, V gene, CDR3 protein, CDR3 DNA. A D gene is named only where the DNA matches it firmly. Size is omitted from some rows. Given values are once, few, many or a class for expanded clones.

abundance: NA
j_gene: TRBJ1-6
d_gene: NA
v_gene: TRBV3-1
CDR3aa: CASSLRSAGSPLHF
CDR3nt: TGTGCCAGCAGCCTCCGGTCCGCGGGTTCACCCCTCCACTTT

abundance: NA
j_gene: TRBJ1-5
d_gene: NA
v_gene: TRBV12-3/TRBV12-4
CDR3aa: CASTFGSGQPQHF
CDR3nt: TGTGCCAGCACTTTCGGAAGCGGTCAGCCCCAGCATTTT

abundance: NA
j_gene: TRBJ2-1
d_gene: NA
v_gene: TRBV29-1
CDR3aa: CSVLVPSNEQFF
CDR3nt: TGCAGCGTTTTGGTCCCCTCCAATGAGCAGTTCTTC

abundance: few
j_gene: TRBJ2-2
d_gene: TRBD1
v_gene: TRBV12-3/TRBV12-4
CDR3aa: CASRLDRADTGELFF
CDR3nt: TGTGCCAGCAGACTCGACAGGGCGGACACCGGGGAGCTGTTTTTT

abundance: many
j_gene: TRBJ2-7
d_gene: NA
v_gene: TRBV2
CDR3aa: CASSELYEQYF
CDR3nt: TGTGCCAGCAGTGAGTTGTACGAGCAGTACTTC

abundance: NA
j_gene: TRBJ2-2
d_gene: TRBD2
v_gene: TRBV6-1
CDR3aa: CASTPSGLAAGELFF
CDR3nt: TGTGCCAGCACCCCATCGGGACTAGCTGCCGGGGAGCTGTTTTTT

abundance: NA
j_gene: TRBJ1-6
d_gene: NA
v_gene: TRBV5-1
CDR3aa: CASSNEPVRNSPLHF
CDR3nt: TGCGCCAGCAGTAATGAACCCGTGAGGAATTCACCCCTCCACTTT

abundance: many
j_gene: TRBJ1-1
d_gene: TRBD1
v_gene: TRBV5-1
CDR3aa: CASSYYRGMNTEAFF
CDR3nt: TGCGCCAGCAGCTACTACAGGGGCATGAACACTGAAGCTTTCTTT

abundance: NA
j_gene: TRBJ1-1
d_gene: TRBD1
v_gene: TRBV25-1
CDR3aa: CASSERRGSGGTEAFF
CDR3nt: TGTGCCAGCAGTGAACGCAGGGGGTCGGGGGGCACTGAAGCTTTCTTT

abundance: few
j_gene: TRBJ2-2
d_gene: NA
v_gene: TRBV14
CDR3aa: CASSQNRVHGELFF
CDR3nt: TGTGCCAGCAGCCAAAACAGGGTTCACGGGGAGCTGTTTTTT

abundance: NA
j_gene: TRBJ2-7
d_gene: NA
v_gene: TRBV15
CDR3aa: CATSREKIGHEQYF
CDR3nt: TGTGCCACCAGCAGAGAGAAGATTGGCCACGAGCAGTACTTC

abundance: NA
j_gene: TRBJ2-7
d_gene: TRBD1
v_gene: TRBV4-1
CDR3aa: CASSQRQGPYEQYF
CDR3nt: TGCGCCAGCAGCCAGCGACAGGGACCCTACGAGCAGTACTTC